This T cell receptor (beta chain) was sequenced in a study of T cells in Graves' hyperthyroidism and ophthalmopathy. Clinical Activity Scores of at least 3, NOSPECS grades of at least 4 and durations under 3 months characterized ophthalmopathy patients. The TCR beta CDR3 regions underwent amplification using RNA transcripts as the source. Carried out on the TCR CDR3, a first-round RT-PCR used the HTBI primer set. TCRdb itself ran the multiplex PCR reads through MiXCR, one entry per CDR3 protein. The sample holds roughly 530,000 distinct CDR3 sequences, roughly 15% seen once. CDR3 length: 15 residues. Trimming pared 2 bases from V and 0 bases from J, leaving 9 bases between. The germline V gene has CDR1 SGHVS and CDR2 FNYEAQ. The table lists this clonotype with many counts.

The gene calls are TRBV7-6 and TRBJ2-3; D remains ambiguous. The clonotype originates from a woman in her late teens or twenties with Graves' ophthalmopathy. The source material was blood. CDR3 region: CASSLNSGSTDTQYF. CDR3 DNA sequence: TGTGCCAGCAGCTTAAATTCCGGGAGCACAGATACGCAGTATTTT.